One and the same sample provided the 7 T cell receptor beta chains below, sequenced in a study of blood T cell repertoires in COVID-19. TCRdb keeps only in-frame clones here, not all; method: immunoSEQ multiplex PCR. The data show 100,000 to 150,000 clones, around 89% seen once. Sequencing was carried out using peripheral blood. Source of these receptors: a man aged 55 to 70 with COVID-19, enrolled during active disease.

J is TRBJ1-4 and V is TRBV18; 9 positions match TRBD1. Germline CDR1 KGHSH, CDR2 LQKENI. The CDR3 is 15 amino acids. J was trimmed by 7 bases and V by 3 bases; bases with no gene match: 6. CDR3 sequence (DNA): TGTGCCAGCTCACCTTTACAGGGGGCCGGTGAAAAACTGTTTTTT. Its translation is CASSPLQGAGEKLFF. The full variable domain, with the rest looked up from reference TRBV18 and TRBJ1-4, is NAGVMQNPRHLVRRRGQEARLRCSPMKGHSHVYWYRQLPEEGLKFMVYLQKENIIDESGMPKERFSAEFPKEGPSILRIQQVVRGDSAAYFCASSPLQGAGEKLFFGSGTQLSVL.

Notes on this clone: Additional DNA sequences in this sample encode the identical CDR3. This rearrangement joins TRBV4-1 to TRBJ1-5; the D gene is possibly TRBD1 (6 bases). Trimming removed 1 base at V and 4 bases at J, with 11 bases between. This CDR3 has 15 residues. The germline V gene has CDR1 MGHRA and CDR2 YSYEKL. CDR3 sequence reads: CASSQGLRGNQPQHF. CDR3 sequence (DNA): TGCGCCAGCAGCCAAGGTCTGAGGGGGAATCAGCCCCAGCATTTT.

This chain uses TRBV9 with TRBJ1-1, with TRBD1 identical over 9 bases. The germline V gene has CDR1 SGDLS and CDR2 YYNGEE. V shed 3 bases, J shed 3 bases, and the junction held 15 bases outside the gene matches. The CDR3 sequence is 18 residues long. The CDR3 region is CASSAHSGTGFFDTEAFF. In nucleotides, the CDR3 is TGTGCCAGCAGCGCGCACTCCGGGACAGGGTTCTTTGACACTGAAGCTTTCTTT. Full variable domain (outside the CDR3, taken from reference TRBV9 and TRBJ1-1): DSGVTQTPKHLITATGQRVTLRCSPRSGDLSVYWYQQSLDQGLQFLIQYYNGEERAKGNILERFSAQQFPDLHSELNLSSLELGDSALYFCASSAHSGTGFFDTEAFFGQGTRLTVV.

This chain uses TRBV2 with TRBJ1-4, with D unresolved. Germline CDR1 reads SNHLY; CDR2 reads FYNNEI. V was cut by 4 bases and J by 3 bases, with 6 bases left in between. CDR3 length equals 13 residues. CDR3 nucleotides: TGTGCCAGCAGTGTGAGGGCTAATGAAAAACTGTTTTTT. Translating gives CASSVRANEKLFF.

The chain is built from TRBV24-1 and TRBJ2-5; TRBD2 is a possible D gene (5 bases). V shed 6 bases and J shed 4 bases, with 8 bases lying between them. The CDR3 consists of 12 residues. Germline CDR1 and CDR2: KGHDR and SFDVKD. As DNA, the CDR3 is TGTGCCACCAGTCGGGGTTCAGAGACCCAGTACTTC. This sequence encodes CATSRGSETQYF.

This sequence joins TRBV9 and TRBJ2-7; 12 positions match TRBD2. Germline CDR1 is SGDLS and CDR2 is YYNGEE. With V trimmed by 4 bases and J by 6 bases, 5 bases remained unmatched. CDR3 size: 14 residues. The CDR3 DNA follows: TGTGCCAGCAGCCCGGGACTAGCGGGCACCGAGCAGTACTTC. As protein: CASSPGLAGTEQYF.

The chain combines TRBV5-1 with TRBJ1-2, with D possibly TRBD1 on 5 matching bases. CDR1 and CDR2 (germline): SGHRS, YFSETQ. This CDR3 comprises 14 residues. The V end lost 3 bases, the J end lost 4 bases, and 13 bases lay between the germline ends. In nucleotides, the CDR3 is TGCGCCAGCAGCTCCGGGACTTCCATCTATGGCTACACCTTC. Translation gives CASSSGTSIYGYTF.